Reported below is one TCR beta chain. Its antigen remains unknown. The data originate from a study of cytomegalovirus exposure and HLA in healthy donors. Overall study findings and caveats: In a later analysis, a genetic analysis reported fewer productive-TCR N-insertions in an Asian-associated ancestry cluster than the cohort average. Prediction of most subjects' HLA-A and HLA-B alleles by TCR beta sequences was reportedly accurate.

Looked up from germline, CDR1 is SGDLS and CDR2 is YYNGEE. The CDR3 has 15 amino acids. With 5 bases clipped from V and 2 bases from J, the junction kept 4 bases outside the gene matches. 13 Jbeta primers and 60 Vbeta primers were used for the PCR. Sequenced by immunoSEQ multiplex PCR; TCRdb stores in-frame clones only, minus some. The sample contains 120,000 to 150,000 clones, 73% of which appear only once. Material for sequencing was PBMCs. The rearrangement links TRBV9 to TRBJ2-3; TRBD2 matches 11 bases. This TCR came from a woman between 35 and 50 years old in good health and CMV-seronegative. The CDR3 loop reads CASRRGLADTDTQYF. CDR3 sequence (DNA): TGTGCCAGCAGGCGGGGACTAGCGGACACAGATACGCAGTATTTT.